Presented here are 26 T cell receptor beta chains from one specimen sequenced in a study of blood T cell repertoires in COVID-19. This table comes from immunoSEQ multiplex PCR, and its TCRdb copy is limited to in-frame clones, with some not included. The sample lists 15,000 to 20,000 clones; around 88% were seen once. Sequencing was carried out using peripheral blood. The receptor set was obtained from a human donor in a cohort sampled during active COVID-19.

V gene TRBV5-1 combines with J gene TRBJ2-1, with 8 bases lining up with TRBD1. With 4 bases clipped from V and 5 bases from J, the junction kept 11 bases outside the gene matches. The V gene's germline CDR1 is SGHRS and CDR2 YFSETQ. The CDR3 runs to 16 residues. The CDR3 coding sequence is TGCGCCAGCAGCCTAGGAATGGTGACAGGGGACAATGAGCAGTTCTTC. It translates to CASSLGMVTGDNEQFF.

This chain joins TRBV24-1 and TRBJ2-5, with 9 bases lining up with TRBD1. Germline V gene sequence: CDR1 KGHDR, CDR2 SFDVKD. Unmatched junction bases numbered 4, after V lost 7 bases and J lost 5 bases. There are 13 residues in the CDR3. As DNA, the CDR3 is TGTGCCACCAGACAGGGGGCTGGCGAGACCCAGTACTTC. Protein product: CATRQGAGETQYF.

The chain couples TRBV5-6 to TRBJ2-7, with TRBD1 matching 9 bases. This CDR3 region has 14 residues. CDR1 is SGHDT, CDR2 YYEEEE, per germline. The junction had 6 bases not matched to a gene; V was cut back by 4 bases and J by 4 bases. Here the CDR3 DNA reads TGTGCCAGCAGCCAACAGGGGGCGCGGTACGAGCAGTACTTC. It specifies CASSQQGARYEQYF.

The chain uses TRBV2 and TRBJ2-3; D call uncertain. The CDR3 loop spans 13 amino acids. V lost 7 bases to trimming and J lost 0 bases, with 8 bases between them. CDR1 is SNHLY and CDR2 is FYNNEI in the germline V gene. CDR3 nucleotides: TGTGCCAGCACCGCGGAGAGCACAGATACGCAGTATTTT. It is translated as CASTAESTDTQYF. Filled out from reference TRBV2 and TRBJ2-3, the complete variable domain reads EPEVTQTPSHQVTQMGQEVILRCVPISNHLYFYWYRQILGQKVEFLVSFYNNEISEKSEIFDDQFSVERPDGSNFTLKIRSTKLEDSAMYFCASTAESTDTQYFGPGTRLTVL.

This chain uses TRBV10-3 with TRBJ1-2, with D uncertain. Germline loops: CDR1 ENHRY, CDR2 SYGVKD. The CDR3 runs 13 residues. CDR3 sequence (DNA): TGTGCAGCCACCGGCGGAGCTAACTATGGCTACACCTTC. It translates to CAATGGANYGYTF.

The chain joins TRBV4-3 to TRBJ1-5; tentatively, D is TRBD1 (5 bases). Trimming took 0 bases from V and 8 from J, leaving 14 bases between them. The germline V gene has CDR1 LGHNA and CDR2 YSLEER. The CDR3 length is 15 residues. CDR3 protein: CASSQDHTGGEPQHF. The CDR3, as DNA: TGCGCCAGCAGCCAAGATCACACCGGGGGAGAGCCCCAGCATTTT.

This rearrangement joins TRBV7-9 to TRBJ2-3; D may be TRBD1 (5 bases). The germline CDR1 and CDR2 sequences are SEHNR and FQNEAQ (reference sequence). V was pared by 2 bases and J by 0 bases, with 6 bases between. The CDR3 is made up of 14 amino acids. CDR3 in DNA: TGTGCCAGCAGCTTACAGGGAAGCACAGATACGCAGTATTTT. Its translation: CASSLQGSTDTQYF.

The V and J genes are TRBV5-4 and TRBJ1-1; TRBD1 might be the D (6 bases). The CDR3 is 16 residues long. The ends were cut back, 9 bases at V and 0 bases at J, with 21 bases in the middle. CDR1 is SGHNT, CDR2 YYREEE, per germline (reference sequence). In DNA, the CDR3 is TGTGCCACTTTATCTATGGGGGGGCTCATGAACACTGAAGCTTTCTTT. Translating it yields CATLSMGGLMNTEAFF. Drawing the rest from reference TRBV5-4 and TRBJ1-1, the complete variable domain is ETGVTQSPTHLIKTRGQQVTLRCSSQSGHNTVSWYQQALGQGPQFIFQYYREEENGRGNFPPRFSGLQFPNYSSELNVNALELDDSALYLCATLSMGGLMNTEAFFGQGTRLTVV.

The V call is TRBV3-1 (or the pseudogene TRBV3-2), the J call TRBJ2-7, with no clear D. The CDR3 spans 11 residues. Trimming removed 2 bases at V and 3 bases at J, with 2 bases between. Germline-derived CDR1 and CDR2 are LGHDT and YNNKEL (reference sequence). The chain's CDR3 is CASSQHYEQYF. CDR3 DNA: TGTGCCAGCAGCCAACACTACGAGCAGTACTTC.

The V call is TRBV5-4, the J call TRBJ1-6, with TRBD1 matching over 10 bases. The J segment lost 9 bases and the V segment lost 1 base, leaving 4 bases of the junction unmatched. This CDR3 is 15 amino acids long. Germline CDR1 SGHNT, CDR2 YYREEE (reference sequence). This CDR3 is CASSLPRDRGSPLHF. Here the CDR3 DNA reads TGTGCCAGCAGCTTGCCTCGGGACAGGGGTTCACCCCTCCACTTT.

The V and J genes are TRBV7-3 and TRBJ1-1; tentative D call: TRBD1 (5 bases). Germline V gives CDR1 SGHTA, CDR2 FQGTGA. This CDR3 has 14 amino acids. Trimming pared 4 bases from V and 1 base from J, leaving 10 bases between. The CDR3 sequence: CASSSAGGNTEAFF. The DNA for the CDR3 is TGTGCCAGCAGCTCCGCCGGGGGGAACACTGAAGCTTTCTTT.

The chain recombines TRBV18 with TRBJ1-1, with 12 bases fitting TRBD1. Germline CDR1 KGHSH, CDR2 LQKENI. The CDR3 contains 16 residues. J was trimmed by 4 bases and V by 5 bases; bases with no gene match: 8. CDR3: CASSSGTGGAFTEAFF. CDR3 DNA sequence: TGTGCCAGCTCATCGGGGACAGGGGGCGCTTTCACTGAAGCTTTCTTT.

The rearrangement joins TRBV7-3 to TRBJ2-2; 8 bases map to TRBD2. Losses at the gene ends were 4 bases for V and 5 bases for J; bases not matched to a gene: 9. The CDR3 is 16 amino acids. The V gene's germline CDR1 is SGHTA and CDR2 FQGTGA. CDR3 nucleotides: TGTGCCAGCAGCTCTGGGACTAGTTCGGAGACCGGGGAGCTGTTTTTT. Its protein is CASSSGTSSETGELFF.

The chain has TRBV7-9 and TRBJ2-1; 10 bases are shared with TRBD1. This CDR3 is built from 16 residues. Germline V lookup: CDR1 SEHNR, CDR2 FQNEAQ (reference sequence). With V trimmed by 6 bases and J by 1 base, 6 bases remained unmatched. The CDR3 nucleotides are TGTGCCAGCAGGCACAGGGACAGGGGTTCCTACAATGAGCAGTTCTTC. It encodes CASRHRDRGSYNEQFF.

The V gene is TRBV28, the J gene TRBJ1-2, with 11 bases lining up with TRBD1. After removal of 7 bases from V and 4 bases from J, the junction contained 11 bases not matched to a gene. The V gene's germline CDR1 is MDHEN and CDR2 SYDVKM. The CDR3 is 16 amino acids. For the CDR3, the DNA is TGTGCCAGCACTACCTTTGGGGACAGGGGGGTCTATGGCTACACCTTC. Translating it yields CASTTFGDRGVYGYTF.

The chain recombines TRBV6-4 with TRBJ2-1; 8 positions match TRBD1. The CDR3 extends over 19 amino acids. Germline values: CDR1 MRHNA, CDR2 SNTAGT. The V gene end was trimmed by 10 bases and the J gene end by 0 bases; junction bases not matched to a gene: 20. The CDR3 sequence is CATWRSARGLASSYNEQFF. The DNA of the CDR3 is TGTGCCACCTGGAGGTCCGCCAGGGGGCTGGCAAGCTCCTACAATGAGCAGTTCTTC.

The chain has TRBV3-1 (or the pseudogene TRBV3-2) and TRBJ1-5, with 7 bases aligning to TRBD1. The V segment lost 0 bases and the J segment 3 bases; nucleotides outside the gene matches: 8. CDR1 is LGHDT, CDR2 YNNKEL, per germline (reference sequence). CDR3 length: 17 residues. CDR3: CASSQDKAGGYNQPQHF. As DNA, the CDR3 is TGTGCCAGCAGCCAAGATAAGGCAGGGGGGTACAATCAGCCCCAGCATTTT.

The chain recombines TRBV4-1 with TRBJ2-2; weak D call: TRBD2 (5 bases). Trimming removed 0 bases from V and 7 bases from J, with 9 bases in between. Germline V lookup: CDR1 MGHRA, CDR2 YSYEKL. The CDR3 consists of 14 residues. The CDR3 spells CASSQEEGDGELFF. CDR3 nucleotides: TGCGCCAGCAGCCAAGAAGAGGGTGACGGGGAGCTGTTTTTT.

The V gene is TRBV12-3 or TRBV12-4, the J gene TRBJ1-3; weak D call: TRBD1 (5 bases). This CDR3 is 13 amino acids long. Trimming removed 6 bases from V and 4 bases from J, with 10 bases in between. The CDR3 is CASSRDSGNTIYF. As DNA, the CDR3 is TGTGCCAGCAGCAGGGACTCCGGAAACACCATATATTTT.

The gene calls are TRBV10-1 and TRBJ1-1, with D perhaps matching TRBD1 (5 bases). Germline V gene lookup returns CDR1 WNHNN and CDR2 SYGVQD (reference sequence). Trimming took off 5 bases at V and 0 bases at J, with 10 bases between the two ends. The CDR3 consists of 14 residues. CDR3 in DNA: TGCGCCAGCAGTCCGACAGCGATGAACACTGAAGCTTTCTTT. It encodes CASSPTAMNTEAFF.

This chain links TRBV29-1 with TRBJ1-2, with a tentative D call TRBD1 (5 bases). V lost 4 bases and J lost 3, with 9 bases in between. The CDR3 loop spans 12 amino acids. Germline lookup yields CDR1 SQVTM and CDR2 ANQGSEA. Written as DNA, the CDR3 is TGCAGCGTTGGGACACCAGACTATGGCTACACCTTC. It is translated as CSVGTPDYGYTF.

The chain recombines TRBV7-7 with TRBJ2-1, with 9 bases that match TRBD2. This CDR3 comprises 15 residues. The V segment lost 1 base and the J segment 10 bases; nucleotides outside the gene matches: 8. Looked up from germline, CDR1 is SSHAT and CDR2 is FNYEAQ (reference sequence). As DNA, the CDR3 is TGTGCCAGCAGCTTAGGTCGAGCGGGGGGAAACGAGCAGTTCTTC. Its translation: CASSLGRAGGNEQFF.

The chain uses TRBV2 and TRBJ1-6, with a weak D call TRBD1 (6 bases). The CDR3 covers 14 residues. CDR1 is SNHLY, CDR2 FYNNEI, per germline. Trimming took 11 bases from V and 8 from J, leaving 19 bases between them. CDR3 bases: TGTGCCGGACAGTCAACAGGGTTCGATTCACCCCTCCACTTT. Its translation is CAGQSTGFDSPLHF.

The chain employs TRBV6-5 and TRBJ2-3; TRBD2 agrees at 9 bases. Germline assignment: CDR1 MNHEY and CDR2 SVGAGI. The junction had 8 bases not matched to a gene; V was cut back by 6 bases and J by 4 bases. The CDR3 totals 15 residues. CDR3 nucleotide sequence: TGTGCCAGCAGAGAGACTAGCGGAGGTTCAGATACGCAGTATTTT. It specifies CASRETSGGSDTQYF.

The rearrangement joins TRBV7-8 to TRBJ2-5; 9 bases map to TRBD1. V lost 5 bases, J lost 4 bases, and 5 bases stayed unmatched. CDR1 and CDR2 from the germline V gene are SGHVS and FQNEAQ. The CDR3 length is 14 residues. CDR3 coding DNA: TGTGCCAGCAGCACACAGGGGGCGGGAGAGACCCAGTACTTC. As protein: CASSTQGAGETQYF.

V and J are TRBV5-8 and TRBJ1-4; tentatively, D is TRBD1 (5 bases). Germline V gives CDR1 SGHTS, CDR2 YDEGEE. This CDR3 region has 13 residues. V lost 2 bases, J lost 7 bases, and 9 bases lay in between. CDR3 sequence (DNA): TGTGCCAGCAGCTTTACAGGAGTTGAAAAACTGTTTTTT. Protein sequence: CASSFTGVEKLFF.